This T cell receptor beta chain came from a study of metastatic and nonmetastatic thyroid tumors. TCRdb re-analyzed the PCR reads using MiXCR. In the table there are just over 20,000 clones, about 12% of which are singletons. Patients underwent thyroid surgery, and none had received any treatment before it. Germline-derived CDR1 and CDR2 are MDHEN and SYDVKM. The V segment lost 6 bases and the J segment 4 bases; nucleotides outside the gene matches: 8. This CDR3 region has 15 residues. Study results and limitations: Reports indicated that malignant thyroid tumors showed significantly higher TCR beta diversity than benign nodules did, in blood and tumor.

In the case of this clone: Its antigen remains unknown.

The TCR comes from a male donor with papillary thyroid cancer or a benign thyroid nodule (not recorded which). Some clones in this sample may be carry-over from other donors' samples. The sequenced sample was blood. V gene TRBV28 combines with J gene TRBJ2-2, with 7 bases lining up with TRBD2. The CDR3: CASSPPGLSTGELFF. The DNA for the CDR3 is TGTGCCAGCAGCCCGCCGGGACTAAGCACCGGGGAGCTGTTTTTT.